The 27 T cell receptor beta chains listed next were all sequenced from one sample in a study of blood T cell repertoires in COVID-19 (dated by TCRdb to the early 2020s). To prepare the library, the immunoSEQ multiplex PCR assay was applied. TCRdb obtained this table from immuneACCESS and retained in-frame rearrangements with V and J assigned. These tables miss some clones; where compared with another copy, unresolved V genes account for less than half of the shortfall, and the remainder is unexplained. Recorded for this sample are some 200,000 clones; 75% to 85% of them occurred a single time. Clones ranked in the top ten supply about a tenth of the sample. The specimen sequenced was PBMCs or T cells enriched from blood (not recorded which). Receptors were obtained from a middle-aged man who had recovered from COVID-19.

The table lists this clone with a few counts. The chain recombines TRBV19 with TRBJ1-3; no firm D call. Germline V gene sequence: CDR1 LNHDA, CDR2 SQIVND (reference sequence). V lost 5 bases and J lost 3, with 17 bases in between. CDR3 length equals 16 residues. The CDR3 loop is CASSPTIQRYGNTIYF. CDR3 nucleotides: TGTGCCAGTAGTCCCACGATTCAGCGCTATGGAAACACCATATATTTT.

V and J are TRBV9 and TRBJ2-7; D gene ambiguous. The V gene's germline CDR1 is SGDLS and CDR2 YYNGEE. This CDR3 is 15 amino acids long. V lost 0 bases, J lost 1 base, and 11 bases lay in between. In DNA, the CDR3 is TGTGCCAGCAGCGTAGAGAGTAGCACTTCCTACGAGCAGTACTTC. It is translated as CASSVESSTSYEQYF.

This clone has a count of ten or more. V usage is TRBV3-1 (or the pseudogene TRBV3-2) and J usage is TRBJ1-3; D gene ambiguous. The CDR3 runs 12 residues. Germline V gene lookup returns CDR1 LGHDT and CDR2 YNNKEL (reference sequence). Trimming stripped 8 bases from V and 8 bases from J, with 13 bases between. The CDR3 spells CASAHPGDTIYF. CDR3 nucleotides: TGTGCCAGCGCCCACCCGGGAGACACCATATATTTT.

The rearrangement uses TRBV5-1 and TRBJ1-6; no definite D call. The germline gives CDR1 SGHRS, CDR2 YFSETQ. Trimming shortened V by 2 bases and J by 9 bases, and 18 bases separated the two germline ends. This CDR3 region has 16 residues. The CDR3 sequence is CASSLLTGLMVSPLHF. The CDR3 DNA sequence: TGCGCCAGCAGCTTATTAACCGGACTGATGGTTTCACCCCTCCACTTT.

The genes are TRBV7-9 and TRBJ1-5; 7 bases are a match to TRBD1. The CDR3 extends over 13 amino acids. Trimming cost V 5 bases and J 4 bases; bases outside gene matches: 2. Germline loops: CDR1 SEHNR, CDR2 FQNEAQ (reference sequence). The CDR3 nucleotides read TGTGCCAGCAGCCAACAGGGGAATCAGCCCCAGCATTTT. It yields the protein CASSQQGNQPQHF.

The CDR3 nucleotides are TGTGCCTGGAGTTTGGACAGGACGGGTGGCTACACCTTC. It is translated as CAWSLDRTGGYTF. The chain uses TRBV30 and TRBJ1-2, with 7 positions matching TRBD1. Germline lookup yields CDR1 GTSNPN and CDR2 SVGIG (reference sequence). The CDR3 sequence is 13 residues long. V trimming: 2 bases; J trimming: 7 bases; junction bases outside the gene matches: 7.

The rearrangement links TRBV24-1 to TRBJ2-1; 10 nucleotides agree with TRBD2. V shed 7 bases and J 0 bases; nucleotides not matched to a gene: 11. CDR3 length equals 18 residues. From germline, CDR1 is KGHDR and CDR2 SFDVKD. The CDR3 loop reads CATSPTSGLTSSYNEQFF. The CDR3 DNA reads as TGTGCCACCAGCCCGACTAGCGGGCTAACAAGCTCCTACAATGAGCAGTTCTTC.

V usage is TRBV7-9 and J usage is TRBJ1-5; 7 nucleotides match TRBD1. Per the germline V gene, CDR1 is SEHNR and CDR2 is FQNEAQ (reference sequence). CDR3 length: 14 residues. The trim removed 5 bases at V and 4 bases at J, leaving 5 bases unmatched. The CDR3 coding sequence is TGTGCCAGCAGCCCGGACAGGACAAATCAGCCCCAGCATTTT. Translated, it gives CASSPDRTNQPQHF.

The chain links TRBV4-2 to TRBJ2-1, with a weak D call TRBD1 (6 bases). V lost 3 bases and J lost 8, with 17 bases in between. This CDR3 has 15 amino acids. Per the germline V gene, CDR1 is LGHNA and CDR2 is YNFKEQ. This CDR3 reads CASSQTVTRGYEQFF. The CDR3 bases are TGTGCCAGCAGCCAGACTGTAACGAGGGGGTATGAGCAGTTCTTC.

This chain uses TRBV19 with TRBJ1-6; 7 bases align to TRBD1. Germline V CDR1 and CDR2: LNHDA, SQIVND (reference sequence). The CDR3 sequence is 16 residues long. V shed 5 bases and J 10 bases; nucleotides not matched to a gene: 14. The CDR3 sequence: CASSRLGTDGASPLHF. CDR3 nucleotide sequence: TGTGCCAGTAGTCGGTTGGGGACAGACGGTGCCTCACCCCTCCACTTT.

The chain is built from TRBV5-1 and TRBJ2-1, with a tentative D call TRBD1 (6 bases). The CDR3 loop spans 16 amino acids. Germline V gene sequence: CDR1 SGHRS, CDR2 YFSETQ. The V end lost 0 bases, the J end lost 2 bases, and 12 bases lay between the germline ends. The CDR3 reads CASSLEGVGTYNEQFF. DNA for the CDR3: TGCGCCAGCAGCTTGGAGGGGGTGGGTACCTACAATGAGCAGTTCTTC.

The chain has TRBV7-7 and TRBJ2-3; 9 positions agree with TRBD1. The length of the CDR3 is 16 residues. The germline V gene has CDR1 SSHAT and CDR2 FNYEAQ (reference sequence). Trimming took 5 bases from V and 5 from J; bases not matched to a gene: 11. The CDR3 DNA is TGTGCCAGCAGCCAGAGAACAGGGGGCGCAGGAGATACGCAGTATTTT. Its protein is CASSQRTGGAGDTQYF.

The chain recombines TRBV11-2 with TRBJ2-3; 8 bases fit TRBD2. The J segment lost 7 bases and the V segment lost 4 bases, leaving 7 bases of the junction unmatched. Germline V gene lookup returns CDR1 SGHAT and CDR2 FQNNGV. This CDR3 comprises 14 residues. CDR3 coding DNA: TGTGCCAGCAGCTACGCCCGGGAGGGTAATACGCAGTATTTT. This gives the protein CASSYAREGNTQYF.

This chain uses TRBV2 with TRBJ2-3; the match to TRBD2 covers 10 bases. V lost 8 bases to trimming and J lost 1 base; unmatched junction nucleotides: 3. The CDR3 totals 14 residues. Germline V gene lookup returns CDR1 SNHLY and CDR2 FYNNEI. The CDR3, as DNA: TGTGCCAGCGGACTAGCGGCCCGCACAGATACGCAGTATTTT. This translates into CASGLAARTDTQYF. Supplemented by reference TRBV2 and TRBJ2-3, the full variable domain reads EPEVTQTPSHQVTQMGQEVILRCVPISNHLYFYWYRQILGQKVEFLVSFYNNEISEKSEIFDDQFSVERPDGSNFTLKIRSTKLEDSAMYFCASGLAARTDTQYFGPGTRLTVL.

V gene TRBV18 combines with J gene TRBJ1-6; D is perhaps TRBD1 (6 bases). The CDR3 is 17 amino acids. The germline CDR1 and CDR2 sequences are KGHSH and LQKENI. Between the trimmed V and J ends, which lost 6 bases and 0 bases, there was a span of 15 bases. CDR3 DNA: TGTGCCAGCTCGCCCGACAGGCGTTCCTCCTATAATTCACCCCTCCACTTT. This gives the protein CASSPDRRSSYNSPLHF.

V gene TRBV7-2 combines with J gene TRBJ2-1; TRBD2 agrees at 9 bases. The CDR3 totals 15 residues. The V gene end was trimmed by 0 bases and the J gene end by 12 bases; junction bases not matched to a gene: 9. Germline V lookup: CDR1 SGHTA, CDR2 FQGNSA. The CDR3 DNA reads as TGTGCCAGCAGCTTAGCGCGGGGGGGAACCGGTGGGCAGTTCTTC. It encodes CASSLARGGTGGQFF.

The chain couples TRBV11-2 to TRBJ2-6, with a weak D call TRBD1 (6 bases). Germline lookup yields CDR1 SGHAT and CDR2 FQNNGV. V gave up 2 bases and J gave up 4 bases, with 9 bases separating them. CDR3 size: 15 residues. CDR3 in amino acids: CASSLRGRGANVLTF. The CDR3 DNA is TGTGCCAGCAGCTTAAGGGGGAGAGGGGCCAACGTCCTGACTTTC. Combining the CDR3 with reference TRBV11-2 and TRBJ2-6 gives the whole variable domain EAGVAQSPRYKIIEKRQSVAFWCNPISGHATLYWYQQILGQGPKLLIQFQNNGVVDDSQLPKDRFSAERLKGVDSTLKIQPAKLEDSAVYLCASSLRGRGANVLTFGAGSRLTVL.

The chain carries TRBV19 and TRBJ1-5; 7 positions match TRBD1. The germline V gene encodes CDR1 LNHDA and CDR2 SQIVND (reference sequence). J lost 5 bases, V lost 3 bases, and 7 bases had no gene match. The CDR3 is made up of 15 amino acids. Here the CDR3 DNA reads TGTGCCAGTAGTATCTTCCCCGACAGGGATCAGCCCCAGCATTTT. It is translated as CASSIFPDRDQPQHF.

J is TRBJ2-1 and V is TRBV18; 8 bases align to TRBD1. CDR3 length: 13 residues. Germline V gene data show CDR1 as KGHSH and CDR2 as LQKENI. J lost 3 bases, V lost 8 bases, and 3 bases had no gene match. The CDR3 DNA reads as TGTGCCAGCAAGGACAGGGACTACAATGAGCAGTTCTTC. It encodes CASKDRDYNEQFF.

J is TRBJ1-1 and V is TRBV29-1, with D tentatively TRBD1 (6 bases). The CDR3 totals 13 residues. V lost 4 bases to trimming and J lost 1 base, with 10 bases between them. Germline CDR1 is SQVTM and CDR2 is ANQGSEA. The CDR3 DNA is TGCAGCGTTGCCAGGGGTAGGAACACTGAAGCTTTCTTT. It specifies CSVARGRNTEAFF.

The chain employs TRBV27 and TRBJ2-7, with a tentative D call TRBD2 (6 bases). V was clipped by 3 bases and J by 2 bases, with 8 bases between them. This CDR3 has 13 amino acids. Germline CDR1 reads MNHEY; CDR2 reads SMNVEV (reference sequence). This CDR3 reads CASSLGGTYEQYF. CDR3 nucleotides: TGTGCCAGCAGTTTGGGGGGTACCTACGAGCAGTACTTC.

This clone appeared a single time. The CDR3 here is CASSQDTYEQYF. CDR3 DNA: TGTGCCAGCAGCCAAGACACCTACGAGCAGTACTTC. The chain employs TRBV3-1 (or the pseudogene TRBV3-2) and TRBJ2-7, with D uncertain. With 0 bases removed from V and 2 bases from J, the gap between germline ends came to 2 bases. In germline, CDR1 is LGHDT, CDR2 YNNKEL (reference sequence). The CDR3 is 12 residues long.

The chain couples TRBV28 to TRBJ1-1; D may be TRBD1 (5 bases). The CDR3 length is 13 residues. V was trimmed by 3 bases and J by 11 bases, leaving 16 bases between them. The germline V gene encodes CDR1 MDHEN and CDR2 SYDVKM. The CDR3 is CASSLSGVRSAFF. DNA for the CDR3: TGTGCCAGCAGTTTGTCGGGGGTTCGGTCGGCTTTCTTT. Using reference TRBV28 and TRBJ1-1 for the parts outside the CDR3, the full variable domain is DVKVTQSSRYLVKRTGEKVFLECVQDMDHENMFWYRQDPGLGLRLIYFSYDVKMKEKGDIPEGYSVSREKKERFSLILESASTNQTSMYLCASSLSGVRSAFFGQGTRLTVV.

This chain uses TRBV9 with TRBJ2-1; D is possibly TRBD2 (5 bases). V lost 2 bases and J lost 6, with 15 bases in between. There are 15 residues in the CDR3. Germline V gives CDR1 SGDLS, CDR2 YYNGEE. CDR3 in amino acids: CASSVSTEVVNEQFF. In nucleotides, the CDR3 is TGTGCCAGCAGCGTTAGTACGGAGGTCGTCAATGAGCAGTTCTTC.

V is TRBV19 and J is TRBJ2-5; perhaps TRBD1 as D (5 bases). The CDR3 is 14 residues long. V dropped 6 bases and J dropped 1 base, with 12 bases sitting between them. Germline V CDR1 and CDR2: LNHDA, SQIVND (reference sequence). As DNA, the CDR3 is TGTGCCAGTAGACGATGGGGCTTCCAAGAGACCCAGTACTTC. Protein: CASRRWGFQETQYF. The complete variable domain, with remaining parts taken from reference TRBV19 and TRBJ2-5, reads DGGITQSPKYLFRKEGQNVTLSCEQNLNHDAMYWYRQDPGQGLRLIYYSQIVNDFQKGDIAEGYSVSREKKESFPLTVTSAQKNPTAFYLCASRRWGFQETQYFGPGTRLLVL.

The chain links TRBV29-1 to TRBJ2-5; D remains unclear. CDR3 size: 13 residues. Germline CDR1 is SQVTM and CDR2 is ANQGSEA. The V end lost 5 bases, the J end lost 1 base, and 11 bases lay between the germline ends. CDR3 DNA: TGCAGCGTTTCCCTAGGTATCCAAGAGACCCAGTACTTC. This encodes CSVSLGIQETQYF.

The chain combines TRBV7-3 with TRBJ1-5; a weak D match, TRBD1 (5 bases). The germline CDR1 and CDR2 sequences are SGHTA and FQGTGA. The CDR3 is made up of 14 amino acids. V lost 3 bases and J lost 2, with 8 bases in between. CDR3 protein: CASSLSGRNQPQHF. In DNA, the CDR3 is TGTGCCAGCAGCTTGTCAGGGCGCAATCAGCCCCAGCATTTT. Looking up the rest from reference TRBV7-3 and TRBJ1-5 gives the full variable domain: GAGVSQTPSNKVTEKGKYVELRCDPISGHTALYWYRQSLGQGPEFLIYFQGTGAADDSGLPNDRFFAVRPEGSVSTLKIQRTERGDSAVYLCASSLSGRNQPQHFGDGTRLSIL.